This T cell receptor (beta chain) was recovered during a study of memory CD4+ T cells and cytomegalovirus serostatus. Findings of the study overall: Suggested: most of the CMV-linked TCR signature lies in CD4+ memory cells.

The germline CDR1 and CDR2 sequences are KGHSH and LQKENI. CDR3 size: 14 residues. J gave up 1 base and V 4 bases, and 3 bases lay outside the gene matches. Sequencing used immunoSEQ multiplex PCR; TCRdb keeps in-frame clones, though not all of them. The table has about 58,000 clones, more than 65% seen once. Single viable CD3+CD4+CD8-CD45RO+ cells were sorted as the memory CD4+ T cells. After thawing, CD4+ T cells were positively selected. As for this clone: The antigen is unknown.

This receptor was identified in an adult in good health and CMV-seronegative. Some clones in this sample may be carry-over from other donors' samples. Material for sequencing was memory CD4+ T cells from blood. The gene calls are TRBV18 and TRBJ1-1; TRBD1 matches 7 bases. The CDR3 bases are TGTGCCAGCTCACGACAGGGAGGGAACACTGAAGCTTTCTTT. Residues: CASSRQGGNTEAFF.